This T cell receptor beta chain was found in a study of T cell responses to AZD1222 COVID-19 vaccine. The V end was cut by 5 bases, the J end by 3 bases, with 14 bases between. There are 14 residues in the CDR3. From germline, CDR1 is SEHNR and CDR2 FQNEAQ (reference sequence). Concerning this clone itself: The antigen is undetermined.

Findings of the study overall: The study found vaccine-associated CD4 TCRs spanning spike, dominant at 160-218 and 743-854. Spike-specific TCR repertoires showed rising breadth and depth after two AZD1222 doses. The study identified only five to seven AZD1222 recipients as seropositive at baseline.

Libraries were prepared by immunoSEQ multiplex PCR; TCRdb keeps only in-frame clonotypes and omits some of them. Of fewer than 120,000 clones in the sample, about 95% were seen once. Here the sequenced sample was peripheral blood, taken 28 days after the second AZD1222 dose. This clonotype was obtained from an adult who received the AZD1222 COVID-19 vaccine. The gene calls are TRBV7-9 and TRBJ2-7; D gene ambiguous. The CDR3 loop is CASSRTETDYEQYF. CDR3 sequence (DNA): TGTGCCAGCAGCCGTACAGAAACAGACTACGAGCAGTACTTC.